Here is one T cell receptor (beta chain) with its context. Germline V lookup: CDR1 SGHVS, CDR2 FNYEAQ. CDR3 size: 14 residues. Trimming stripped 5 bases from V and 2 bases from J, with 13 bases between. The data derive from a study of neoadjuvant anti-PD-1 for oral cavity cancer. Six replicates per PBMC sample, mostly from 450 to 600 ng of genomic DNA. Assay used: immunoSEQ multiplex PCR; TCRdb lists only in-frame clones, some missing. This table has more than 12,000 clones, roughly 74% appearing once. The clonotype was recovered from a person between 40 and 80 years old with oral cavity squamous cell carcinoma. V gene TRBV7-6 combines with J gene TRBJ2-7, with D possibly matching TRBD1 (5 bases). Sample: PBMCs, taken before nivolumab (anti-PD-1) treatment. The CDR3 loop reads CASSPRRTTYEQYF. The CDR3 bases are TGTGCCAGCAGCCCCCGACGGACAACCTACGAGCAGTACTTC.